This T cell receptor (beta chain) originates from a study of blood T cell repertoires in COVID-19. Libraries were prepared by immunoSEQ multiplex PCR; TCRdb keeps only in-frame clonotypes and omits some of them. This table has over 200,000 clones, nearly 90% appearing once. CDR3 length: 15 residues. This clone was detected only once. The sample was peripheral blood. This clonotype was obtained from a human donor in a cohort sampled during active COVID-19. The rearrangement uses TRBV1 and TRBJ1-4; the table assigns TRBD1, which was not confirmed against the DNA. TRBV1 is a documented pseudogene. CDR3 nucleotide sequence: TGCACCACCTTACCGGACAGGGTTCCACAGGAAAAACTGTTTTTT. Its translation: CTTLPDRVPQEKLFF.